This passage covers 21 T cell receptor beta chains from one sample sequenced in a study of CD8 T cells in Susac syndrome. Random-hexamer reverse transcription was applied to 0.5 to 1 ug RNA. From the immunoSEQ multiplex PCR reads, TCRdb called clonotypes with MiXCR, one entry per CDR3 protein. This sample has approximately 160,000 distinct CDR3 sequences, with approximately 94% found just once. Sample: CD4+ T cells from PBMCs. The source is a human donor with multiple sclerosis.

This clonotype was seen only once. The rearrangement joins TRBV4-1 to TRBJ2-1, with D maybe TRBD1 (5 bases). Germline V gives CDR1 MGHRA, CDR2 YSYEKL. V was pared by 1 base and J by 9 bases, with 19 bases between. CDR3 length: 16 amino acids. The CDR3 DNA reads as TGCGCCAGCAGCCAAGTGGTAGGGGCAGCCCGGGCTGAGCAGTTCTTC. Its translation is CASSQVVGAARAEQFF.

J is TRBJ2-7 and V is TRBV20-1; perhaps TRBD2 as D (6 bases). Germline-derived CDR1 and CDR2 are DFQATT and SNEGSKA (reference sequence). The CDR3 extends over 13 amino acids. V was clipped by 1 base and J by 7 bases, with 14 bases between them. This chain's CDR3 is CSARARAGGEQYF. CDR3 in DNA: TGCAGTGCTAGAGCCAGGGCTGGGGGGGAGCAGTACTTC.

The gene calls are TRBV3-1 and TRBJ2-5, with D possibly being TRBD1 or TRBD2 (5 bases each). Germline CDR1 and CDR2: LGHDT and YNNKEL (reference sequence). V lost 5 bases to trimming and J lost 5 bases, with 18 bases between them. The CDR3 consists of 15 residues. CDR3: CASSNRDLTGETQYF. As DNA, the CDR3 is TGTGCCAGCAGCAACCGGGACCTGACGGGGGAGACCCAGTACTTC.

This chain links TRBV3-1 with TRBJ1-5, with TRBD1 as a possible D gene (6 bases). This CDR3 is 15 amino acids long. V was cut by 0 bases and J by 9 bases, with 15 bases left in between. Germline lookup yields CDR1 LGHDT and CDR2 YNNKEL (reference sequence). This chain's CDR3 is CASSQDLVRGRPQHF. The CDR3 nucleotides are TGTGCCAGCAGCCAAGATCTTGTTAGGGGGAGGCCCCAGCATTTT.

The gene calls are TRBV30 and TRBJ2-1; 9 bases match TRBD2. Trimming took 4 bases from V and 7 from J; bases not matched to a gene: 5. The CDR3 runs 13 residues. Germline CDR1 and CDR2: GTSNPN and SVGIG (reference sequence). CDR3 coding DNA: TGTGCCTGGATTAGCGGGAGTCATAATGAGCAGTTCTTC. Protein product: CAWISGSHNEQFF.

The chain couples TRBV2 to TRBJ2-7, with 10 nucleotides matching TRBD1. Trimming at V came to 0 bases and at J to 6 bases, leaving 5 bases not matched to a gene. Germline loops: CDR1 SNHLY, CDR2 FYNNEI. This CDR3 has 15 residues. CDR3: CASSEAMGTGAEQYF. The CDR3 region has the DNA TGTGCCAGCAGTGAAGCAATGGGGACAGGGGCCGAGCAGTACTTC.

The V and J genes are TRBV6-6 and TRBJ1-3; D unclear. The CDR3 consists of 13 residues. CDR1 and CDR2 from the germline V gene are MNHNY and SVGAGI (reference sequence). Trimming cost V 4 bases and J 2 bases, with 6 bases left between them. Written as DNA, the CDR3 is TGTGCCAGCAGTTCCAAACCTGGAAACACCATATATTTT. It codes for CASSSKPGNTIYF.

The chain employs TRBV30 and TRBJ1-3; 7 bases fit TRBD1. The CDR3 runs 13 residues. The V gene end was trimmed by 6 bases and the J gene end by 4 bases; junction bases not matched to a gene: 6. CDR1 is GTSNPN, CDR2 SVGIG, per germline (reference sequence). The CDR3 bases are TGTGCCTGCCTAGGACAGGACGGAAACACCATATATTTT. Translation: CACLGQDGNTIYF.

The J gene is TRBJ1-1, the V gene TRBV20-1, with 12 bases matching TRBD1. Germline values: CDR1 DFQATT, CDR2 SNEGSKA (reference sequence). This CDR3 contains 16 residues. J lost 5 bases, V lost 5 bases, and 12 bases had no gene match. CDR3 sequence (DNA): TGCAGTGCTGCGTCGGCGGGACAGGGGGCGCGGACTGAAGCTTTCTTT. Protein sequence: CSAASAGQGARTEAFF.

This clonotype was seen only once. V gene TRBV9 combines with J gene TRBJ2-3, with TRBD2 matching over 7 bases. Germline V CDR1 and CDR2: SGDLS, YYNGEE. V gave up 3 bases and J gave up 6 bases; unmatched junction bases: 4. The CDR3 loop spans 13 amino acids. CDR3 in DNA: TGTGCCAGCAGCGGGAGGGGAGGGGATACGCAGTATTTT. It encodes CASSGRGGDTQYF.

To note about this clonotype: The germline gene is not matched at one end of the junction; a read error may be the cause. The DNA of the CDR3 is TGTGCCAGCAGCACGGACCCGGGCACCGAGGAGCTGTTTTTT. This gives the protein CASSTDPGTEELFF. This sequence joins TRBV3-1 and TRBJ2-2, with D unresolved. This CDR3 is 14 amino acids long. Germline-derived CDR1 and CDR2 are LGHDT and YNNKEL (reference sequence). The full variable domain, its missing parts supplied by reference TRBV3-1 and TRBJ2-2, is DTAVSQTPKYLVTQMGNDKSIKCEQNLGHDTMYWYKQDSKKFLKIMFSYNNKELIINETVPNRFSPKSPDKAHLNLHINSLELGDSAVYFCASSTDPGTEELFFGEGSRLTVL.

The chain has TRBV4-1 and TRBJ1-2; no clear D gene. Trimming took off 1 base at V and 8 bases at J, with 14 bases between the two ends. The CDR3 totals 14 residues. The germline V gene has CDR1 MGHRA and CDR2 YSYEKL. The CDR3 DNA reads as TGCGCCAGCAGCCAAGTTCTGAGGTCGGACGGCTACACCTTC. Residues: CASSQVLRSDGYTF.

V and J are TRBV28 and TRBJ2-7; 8 nucleotides match TRBD2. J was trimmed by 4 bases and V by 3 bases; bases with no gene match: 8. The CDR3 loop spans 15 amino acids. Germline loops: CDR1 MDHEN, CDR2 SYDVKM. The CDR3 is CASSFGGRSKYEQYF. Written as DNA, the CDR3 is TGTGCCAGCAGTTTTGGCGGGAGGTCAAAATACGAGCAGTACTTC.

The rearrangement uses TRBV30 and TRBJ1-6, with D tentatively TRBD1 (5 bases). The germline V gene has CDR1 GTSNPN and CDR2 SVGIG (reference sequence). The CDR3 has 13 residues. Trimming stripped 7 bases from V and 7 bases from J, with 14 bases between. CDR3 nucleotides: TGTGCCTCCCGACAGCGTATCAATTCACCCCTCCACTTT. This encodes CASRQRINSPLHF.

The gene calls are TRBV7-2 and TRBJ2-3, with 8 bases identical to TRBD2. With V trimmed by 1 base and J by 6 bases, 6 bases remained unmatched. The CDR3 is made up of 15 amino acids. Germline-derived CDR1 and CDR2 are SGHTA and FQGNSA. CDR3 region: CASSLVAGIMDTQYF. CDR3 in DNA: TGTGCCAGCAGCTTAGTAGCGGGAATTATGGATACGCAGTATTTT.

The V and J genes are TRBV18 and TRBJ2-6; no clear D gene. Germline V gives CDR1 KGHSH, CDR2 LQKENI. The length of the CDR3 is 14 residues. Trimming took 3 bases from V and 0 from J, leaving 3 bases between them. CDR3 region: CASSPGSGANVLTF. CDR3 bases: TGTGCCAGCTCACCGGGCTCTGGGGCCAACGTCCTGACTTTC.

V gene TRBV29-1 combines with J gene TRBJ1-2; 8 positions match TRBD1. The CDR3 is made up of 13 amino acids. Germline loops: CDR1 SQVTM, CDR2 ANQGSEA. Germline trimming cut 3 bases from V and 5 bases from J; bases unmatched to any gene: 5. The CDR3 loop is CSVDFQGAYGYTF. As DNA, the CDR3 is TGCAGCGTTGATTTCCAGGGGGCGTATGGCTACACCTTC.

The V and J genes are TRBV6-5 and TRBJ1-1, with a tentative D call TRBD1 (6 bases). Trimming took 0 bases from V and 4 from J, leaving 9 bases between them. CDR3 size: 14 residues. CDR1 and CDR2 (germline): MNHEY, SVGAGI. In DNA form, the CDR3 reads TGTGCCAGCAGTTACTCAGGGACATTCACTGAAGCTTTCTTT. This gives the protein CASSYSGTFTEAFF.

For the CDR3, the DNA is TGTGCCACCAGCAGAGGACTAGCGGTAACCTACAATGAGCAGTTCTTC. Amino acid sequence: CATSRGLAVTYNEQFF. The gene calls are TRBV15 and TRBJ2-1, with 9 bases aligning to TRBD2. With V trimmed by 1 base and J by 2 bases, 3 bases remained unmatched. Germline CDR1 LNHNV, CDR2 YYDKDF (reference sequence). The CDR3 sequence is 16 residues long.

V and J are TRBV3-1 and TRBJ2-1; 10 bases agree with TRBD1. Germline loops: CDR1 LGHDT, CDR2 YNNKEL (reference sequence). J was trimmed by 5 bases and V by 3 bases; bases with no gene match: 10. There are 17 residues in the CDR3. The CDR3 coding sequence is TGTGCCAGCAGCCAGAAACTAGGACAGGGGGTCCACAATGAGCAGTTCTTC. Protein: CASSQKLGQGVHNEQFF.

The chain is built from TRBV20-1 and TRBJ2-3; 7 nucleotides match TRBD1. Germline-derived CDR1 and CDR2 are DFQATT and SNEGSKA (reference sequence). This CDR3 has 13 residues. With 4 bases clipped from V and 5 bases from J, the junction kept 6 bases outside the gene matches. This chain's CDR3 is CSATHRGGDTQYF. CDR3 nucleotides: TGCAGTGCTACTCACAGGGGTGGAGATACGCAGTATTTT.